This TCR beta chain was documented in a study of CD8+ T cells in alopecia areata. Study in general: For treated patients, severity scores reflected the percentage of scalp area affected.

Points on this clone: Its target is unknown.

CDR1 is GTSNPN and CDR2 is SVGIG in the germline V gene (reference sequence). V shed 1 base and J shed 2 bases, with 26 bases lying between them. This CDR3 region has 19 residues. Once RNA had been extracted, it was reverse transcribed into cDNA to act as the sequencing template. Sequencing used immunoSEQ multiplex PCR; TCRdb keeps in-frame clones, though not all of them. Of over 120,000 clones in the sample, roughly 52% were seen once. The treatment was: oral pan-JAK inhibitor, 5-10 mg twice daily. Study conclusions and caveats: Compared with mice, patients displayed less clear TCR sharing, possibly for HLA-related reasons. Normal scalp had lower clonality than lesional scalp, with alopecia totalis/universalis lesions showing this most strongly.

This chain uses TRBV30 with TRBJ2-5, with D possibly TRBD2 on 6 matching bases. The receptor comes from a human donor with alopecia areata. This specimen was CD8+ T cells sorted from blood, taken at week 4, from a patient treated with tofacitinib. The CDR3 DNA reads as TGTGCCTGGAGTGGGTATTTGGGTTGGGGGGACCACACACAAGAGACCCAGTACTTC. This gives the protein CAWSGYLGWGDHTQETQYF.